Sequencing of this TCR beta chain was carried out in a study of T cell changes during pregnancy in multiple sclerosis. Repertoires were generated with immunoSEQ multiplex PCR, while TCRdb's copy carries only in-frame clones and drops some. This table holds tens of thousands of clones, roughly 93% found once. This clone was picked up a small number of times. The CDR3 loop spans 15 amino acids. Germline CDR1 SGHRS, CDR2 YFSETQ. Losses at the gene ends were 0 bases for V and 6 bases for J; bases not matched to a gene: 3. The genes are TRBV5-1 and TRBJ2-1; 10 bases agree with TRBD2. The receptor's source is a female donor with multiple sclerosis, enrolled in a pregnancy study. The source was peripheral blood, collected in the second trimester of pregnancy. The CDR3 coding sequence is TGCGCCAGCAGCTTGGCACCTAGCGGGGGCAATGAGCAGTTCTTC. Translating gives CASSLAPSGGNEQFF.